This T cell receptor beta chain was documented in a study of blood T cell repertoires in COVID-19. Overall study context: Whether acute or convalescent, the COVID-19 samples came from the United States, Italy and Spain. Nucleic acid was either cDNA or gDNA, and it came from T cells, B-cell-depleted T cells, or PBMCs.

Seattle researchers signed up patients amid active infection and tracked them longitudinally. V trimming: 6 bases; J trimming: 7 bases; junction bases outside the gene matches: 4. This CDR3 comprises 12 residues. CDR1 is LNHDA and CDR2 is SQIVND in the germline V gene (reference sequence). In the source study's methods: For nucleated cells, counts were estimated from reference gene primer amplification. Produced via immunoSEQ multiplex PCR; TCRdb's table is partial and in-frame only. From that table come the V and J calls and clone size; the DNA was used to work out D and trimming. The table records approximately 150,000 clones, 75% to 85% of them present only once.

The sequence was obtained from a woman in her fifties or sixties with COVID-19, enrolled during active disease. Sequenced input: peripheral blood. This sequence joins TRBV19 and TRBJ1-2; 8 nucleotides align to TRBD1. CDR3: CASRQDRAGYTF. CDR3 in DNA: TGTGCCAGTAGACAGGACAGGGCTGGCTACACCTTC.